These 17 T cell receptor beta chains came from one sample sequenced in a study of cytomegalovirus exposure and HLA in healthy donors. Vbeta (60) and Jbeta (13) primers were used in the PCR. The protocol was immunoSEQ multiplex PCR, while the TCRdb copy is restricted to in-frame clones and leaves out a portion. This table has approximately 70,000 clones, about 74% appearing once. The specimen sequenced was PBMCs. These TCRs come from an older woman in good health and CMV-seropositive.

The V call is TRBV27, the J call TRBJ2-6; D uncertain. The CDR3 consists of 13 residues. Trimming shortened V by 4 bases and J by 3 bases, and 4 bases separated the two germline ends. CDR1 and CDR2 from the germline V gene are MNHEY and SMNVEV (reference sequence). The CDR3 loop is CASSSSGANVLTF. The CDR3 bases are TGTGCCAGCAGTTCGAGTGGGGCCAACGTCCTGACTTTC.

By share, this clone ranks as medium-sized (0.01 to 0.1%). The chain uses TRBV19 and TRBJ1-4; no firm D call. The CDR3 length is 16 residues. Trimming took off 6 bases at V and 0 bases at J, with 14 bases between the two ends. Germline-derived CDR1 and CDR2 are LNHDA and SQIVND (reference sequence). CDR3 nucleotides: TGTGCCAGTAGCAAAGCATTGGGCCCAACTAATGAAAAACTGTTTTTT. Its translation is CASSKALGPTNEKLFF. Filled out from reference TRBV19 and TRBJ1-4, the complete variable domain reads DGGITQSPKYLFRKEGQNVTLSCEQNLNHDAMYWYRQDPGQGLRLIYYSQIVNDFQKGDIAEGYSVSREKKESFPLTVTSAQKNPTAFYLCASSKALGPTNEKLFFGSGTQLSVL.

This sequence joins TRBV18 and TRBJ1-5, with a tentative D call TRBD1 (6 bases). The germline gives CDR1 KGHSH, CDR2 LQKENI. The CDR3 consists of 15 residues. V was trimmed by 4 bases and J by 5 bases, leaving 15 bases between them. The CDR3 is CASSLREQGYQPQHF. The CDR3 region has the DNA TGTGCCAGCTCACTAAGAGAACAGGGTTATCAGCCCCAGCATTTT.

The rearrangement links TRBV9 to TRBJ1-1; 7 bases align to TRBD1. Trimming cost V 3 bases and J 2 bases; bases outside gene matches: 4. The germline CDR1 and CDR2 sequences are SGDLS and YYNGEE. This CDR3 contains 14 residues. CDR3 nucleotide sequence: TGTGCCAGCAGCGCCCAGGGGGGAAACACTGAAGCTTTCTTT. Its translation is CASSAQGGNTEAFF.

This chain joins TRBV30 and TRBJ1-1; TRBD1 is a possible D gene (6 bases). V lost 4 bases and J lost 5, with 14 bases in between. This CDR3 has 13 residues. Germline assignment: CDR1 GTSNPN and CDR2 SVGIG (reference sequence). CDR3 nucleotides: TGTGCCTGGACCACAGGGCGGGGGACTGAAGCTTTCTTT. Amino acids: CAWTTGRGTEAFF.

The chain links TRBV7-3 to TRBJ1-1; tentative D call: TRBD1 (5 bases). Germline-derived CDR1 and CDR2 are SGHTA and FQGTGA. This CDR3 is built from 13 residues. With 5 bases removed from V and 1 base from J, the gap between germline ends came to 8 bases. CDR3 loop: CASSQQANTEAFF. Written as DNA, the CDR3 is TGTGCCAGCAGCCAACAGGCGAACACTGAAGCTTTCTTT.

There are a few counts of this clone. The rearrangement joins TRBV7-9 to TRBJ1-1; TRBD1 might be the D (6 bases). The V gene lost 1 base and the J gene lost 6 bases, with 12 bases spanning the gap. The CDR3 consists of 14 residues. Germline values: CDR1 SEHNR, CDR2 FQNEAQ (reference sequence). CDR3 DNA: TGTGCCAGCAGCTTAGAAAGGGACAACGCTGAAGCTTTCTTT. This sequence encodes CASSLERDNAEAFF. Based on the CDR3 plus reference TRBV7-9 and TRBJ1-1, the full variable domain is DTGVSQNPRHKITKRGQNVTFRCDPISEHNRLYWYRQTLGQGPEFLTYFQNEAQLEKSRLLSDRFSAERPKGSFSTLEIQRTEQGDSAMYLCASSLERDNAEAFFGQGTRLTVV.

The chain joins TRBV5-1 to TRBJ1-3; D not resolved. V was clipped by 4 bases and J by 1 base, with 12 bases between them. The CDR3 length is 15 residues. Germline CDR1 is SGHRS and CDR2 is YFSETQ. CDR3 region: CASSGGRGSGNTIYF. As DNA, the CDR3 is TGCGCCAGCAGCGGCGGTCGGGGATCTGGAAACACCATATATTTT.

The chain is built from TRBV6-1 and TRBJ2-3, with 11 positions matching TRBD2. V was pared by 3 bases and J by 0 bases, with 2 bases of the junction left unmatched. The length of the CDR3 is 16 residues. The V gene's germline CDR1 is MNHNS and CDR2 SASEGT. Here the CDR3 DNA reads TGTGCCAGCAGTGAGACTAGCGGGGTTAGCACAGATACGCAGTATTTT. This encodes CASSETSGVSTDTQYF.

This rearrangement joins TRBV5-6 to TRBJ1-6; D perhaps matches TRBD1 (5 bases). V lost 3 bases and J 7 bases, leaving 26 bases between the germline ends. This CDR3 region has 19 residues. Germline CDR1 reads SGHDT; CDR2 reads YYEEEE. In nucleotides, the CDR3 is TGTGCCAGCAGCTCATGGGGCCTCTCCCAGGTAGGTTTGAATTCACCCCTCCACTTT. This gives the protein CASSSWGLSQVGLNSPLHF. Based on the CDR3 plus reference TRBV5-6 and TRBJ1-6, the full variable domain is DAGVTQSPTHLIKTRGQQVTLRCSPKSGHDTVSWYQQALGQGPQFIFQYYEEEERQRGNFPDRFSGHQFPNYSSELNVNALLLGDSALYLCASSSWGLSQVGLNSPLHFGNGTRLTVT.

This CDR3 reads CASSPIPDSSGETQYF. The DNA for the CDR3 is TGTGCCAGCTCACCAATCCCGGACAGTTCGGGAGAGACCCAGTACTTC. The rearrangement joins TRBV18 to TRBJ2-5; possible D gene TRBD1, 6 bases. Germline V gene lookup returns CDR1 KGHSH and CDR2 LQKENI. Trimming pared 2 bases from V and 4 bases from J, leaving 17 bases between. This CDR3 has 16 amino acids.

The chain couples TRBV30 to TRBJ2-1, with 9 bases identical to TRBD2. Germline-derived CDR1 and CDR2 are GTSNPN and SVGIG (reference sequence). The CDR3 has 16 residues. Trimming cost V 2 bases and J 2 bases; bases outside gene matches: 7. DNA of the CDR3: TGTGCCTGGAGTCGAGCGGGGGGCGGCGCCTACAATGAGCAGTTCTTC. Amino acids: CAWSRAGGGAYNEQFF. The entire variable domain, with the rest obtained from reference TRBV30 and TRBJ2-1, is as follows: SQTIHQWPATLVQPVGSPLSLECTVEGTSNPNLYWYRQAAGRGLQLLFYSVGIGQISSEVPQNLSASRPQDRQFILSSKKLLLSDSGFYLCAWSRAGGGAYNEQFFGPGTRLTVL.

The chain carries TRBV2 and TRBJ2-7; 9 nucleotides match TRBD2. The CDR3 has 13 amino acids. CDR1 and CDR2 (germline): SNHLY, FYNNEI. V shed 11 bases and J 2 bases; nucleotides not matched to a gene: 7. CDR3 nucleotides: TGTGCCGGGGGGCTAGCGGGGACCTACGAGCAGTACTTC. The encoded protein is CAGGLAGTYEQYF.

The chain couples TRBV25-1 to TRBJ2-3; 9 nucleotides agree with TRBD1. Unmatched junction bases numbered 7, after V lost 4 bases and J lost 5 bases. CDR1 MGHDK and CDR2 SYGVNS come from the germline V gene. The CDR3 loop spans 15 amino acids. CDR3 protein: CASSALGQGEDTQYF. In nucleotides, the CDR3 is TGTGCCAGCAGTGCGCTGGGACAGGGTGAAGATACGCAGTATTTT.

The V call is TRBV5-1, the J call TRBJ2-7, with TRBD2 as a possible D gene (7 bases). The germline CDR1 and CDR2 sequences are SGHRS and YFSETQ. The CDR3 sequence is 16 residues long. The V end lost 0 bases, the J end lost 2 bases, and 15 bases lay between the germline ends. DNA of the CDR3: TGCGCCAGCAGCTTGGAGGGGGGAGGGCTAACCTACGAGCAGTACTTC. This translates into CASSLEGGGLTYEQYF.

The chain employs TRBV5-1 and TRBJ1-6; 7 bases agree with TRBD1. Germline CDR1 SGHRS, CDR2 YFSETQ. V shed 4 bases and J 5 bases; nucleotides not matched to a gene: 6. The CDR3 extends over 15 amino acids. CDR3 nucleotides: TGCGCCAGCAGCCGACTAACAGGGGATAATTCACCCCTCCACTTT. Residues: CASSRLTGDNSPLHF.

The chain couples TRBV5-1 to TRBJ1-1; D uncertain. Trimming left V 1 base short and J 6 bases short, with 13 bases between. Germline V gene lookup returns CDR1 SGHRS and CDR2 YFSETQ. The length of the CDR3 is 14 residues. The CDR3 DNA is TGCGCCAGCAGCTTGTCTGGGAGGTACTCTGAAGCTTTCTTT. It encodes CASSLSGRYSEAFF.